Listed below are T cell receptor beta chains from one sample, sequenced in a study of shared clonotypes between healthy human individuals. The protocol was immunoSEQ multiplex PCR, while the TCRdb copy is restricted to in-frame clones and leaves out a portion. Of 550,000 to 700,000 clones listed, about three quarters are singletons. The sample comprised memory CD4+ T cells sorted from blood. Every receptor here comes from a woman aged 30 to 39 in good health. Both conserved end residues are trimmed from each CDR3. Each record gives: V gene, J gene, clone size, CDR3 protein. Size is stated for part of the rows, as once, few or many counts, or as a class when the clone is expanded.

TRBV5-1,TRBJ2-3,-,ASRVVGVTDTQY
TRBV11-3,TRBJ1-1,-,ASSLDGATEAF
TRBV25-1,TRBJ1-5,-,ASSESGGFNQPQH
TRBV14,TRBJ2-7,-,ASSRRGQGAGEQY
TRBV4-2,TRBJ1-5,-,ASSQGLGEKPQH
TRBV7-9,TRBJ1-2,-,ASSLAYRTGSNYGYT
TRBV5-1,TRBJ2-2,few,ASSLEAGGATGELF
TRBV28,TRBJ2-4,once,ASSLLGQGGAKNIQY
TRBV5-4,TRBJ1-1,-,ASSLTGGTEAF
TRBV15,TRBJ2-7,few,ATSRDLLESYEQY
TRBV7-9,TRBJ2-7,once,ASSSGAGASYEQY
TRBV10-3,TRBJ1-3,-,ATGEAISGNTIY
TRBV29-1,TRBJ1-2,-,SAKQNGVEYGYT
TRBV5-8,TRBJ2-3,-,ASSDTGVDTQY
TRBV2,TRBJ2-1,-,ASRVTLASDKYEQF
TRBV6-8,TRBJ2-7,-,ASTRTSGRERSYEQY
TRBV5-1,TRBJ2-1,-,ASSPGGTEYNEQF
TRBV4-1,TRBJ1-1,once,ASSHDRDGNTEAF
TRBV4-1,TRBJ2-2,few,ASSQESPGALFGTGELF
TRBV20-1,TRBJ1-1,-,SATAFHEAF
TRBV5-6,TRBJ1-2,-,ASSLAGTYGYT
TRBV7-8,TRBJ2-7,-,ASSRAGAFSYEQY
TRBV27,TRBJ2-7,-,ASSSGVREQY
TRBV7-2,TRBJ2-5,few,ASSFFETQY
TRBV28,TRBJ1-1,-,ASNPPGQVLSEAF
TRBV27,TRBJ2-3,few,ASSLSRNTDTQY
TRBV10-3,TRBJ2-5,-,AISETAARGETQY
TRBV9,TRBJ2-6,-,ASSVAISGANVLT
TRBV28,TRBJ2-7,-,ASSTRLLLGQGDDEQY
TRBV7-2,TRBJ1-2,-,ASSLVLMNYGYT
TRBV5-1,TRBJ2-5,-,ASSLGGQGATQY
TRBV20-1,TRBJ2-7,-,SALRTHEQY
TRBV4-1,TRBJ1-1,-,ASSQRTGGEAF
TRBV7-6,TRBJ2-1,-,ASSGLAGVRSYNEQF
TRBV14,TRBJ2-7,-,ASSQDRRQTYEQY
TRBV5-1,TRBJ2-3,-,ASSLGGGPTTDTQY
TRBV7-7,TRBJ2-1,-,ASSLSTSGSGEQF
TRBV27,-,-,ASSDLAEGIYEQY
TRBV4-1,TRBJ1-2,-,ASSQDVKLGYGYT
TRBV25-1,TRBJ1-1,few,ASSVQGEEAF
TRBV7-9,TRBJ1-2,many,ASSPPEGGDT
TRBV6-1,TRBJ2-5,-,ASSENRGGETQY
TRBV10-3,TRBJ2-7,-,ATTPHFGTSGYEQY
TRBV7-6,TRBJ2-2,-,ASSLRTSGGTGELF
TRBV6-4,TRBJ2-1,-,ASSESSEGNEQF
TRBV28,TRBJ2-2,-,ASSSGGSDTGELF
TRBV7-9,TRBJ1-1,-,ASSLGERDYTEAF
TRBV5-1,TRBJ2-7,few,ASSWPGSDEQY
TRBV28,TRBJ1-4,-,ASSNAGTGSEKLF
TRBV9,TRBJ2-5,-,ASSEGGSGDKETQY
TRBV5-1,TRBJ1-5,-,ASSLDGQGNQPQH
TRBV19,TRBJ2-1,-,ASSIGLAGVFPSSYNEQF
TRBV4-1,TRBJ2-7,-,ASSRPGTSVYEQY